This T cell receptor (beta chain) was identified in a study of long-term antiretroviral therapy in people with HIV. Note on this clone: Its specificity is not known.

Germline V gene data show CDR1 as LGHNT and CDR2 as FRNRAP. Trimming took 1 base from V and 7 from J, leaving 34 bases between them. The CDR3 runs to 21 residues. Each HIV participant was treated in the United States. Researchers ran immunoSEQ v3.0 at survey level. The table came from immunoSEQ multiplex PCR; TCRdb's copy has only in-frame clones and leaves some out. The sample lists tens of thousands of clones, approximately 81% seen once, with 8% to 9% in the top ten. Overall study results and limits: Dominating the repertoire at all time points were the clones that expanded before ART. After ART, diversity increased yet remained lower than transplant donor controls.

This chain links TRBV12-5 with TRBJ1-2; D unresolved. Sequences were derived from unsorted PBMCs, sampled less than 5 years after starting antiretroviral therapy. The origin of this receptor is a man aged 40-50 years with HIV. The CDR3 here is CASGLDPKGPDRSIDMRGYTF. The CDR3 DNA is TGTGCTAGTGGTTTGGATCCCAAAGGCCCCGATCGCTCTATAGATATGCGTGGCTACACCTTC.